These 21 T cell receptor beta chains came from one sample sequenced in a study of cytomegalovirus exposure and HLA in healthy donors. Primers included in the PCR were 60 Vbeta and 13 Jbeta primers. The protocol was immunoSEQ multiplex PCR, while the TCRdb copy is restricted to in-frame clones and leaves out a portion. The sample consists of about 150,000 clones, 77% of them appearing once. Sequencing used PBMCs. All receptors come from a young woman in good health and CMV-seronegative.

The chain recombines TRBV5-5 with TRBJ2-2, with TRBD1 as a possible D gene (5 bases). Germline assignment: CDR1 SGHKS and CDR2 YYEKEE (reference sequence). V was pared by 3 bases and J by 1 base, with 10 bases between. CDR3 length: 15 residues. In DNA form, the CDR3 reads TGTGCCAGCAGCTATCAGGGTATGAACACCGGGGAGCTGTTTTTT. Translating it yields CASSYQGMNTGELFF.

The chain couples TRBV2 to TRBJ2-7; D unresolved. The CDR3 runs 12 residues. Per germline, CDR1 SNHLY and CDR2 FYNNEI. The germline V and J ends were trimmed by 5 bases and 4 bases, with 9 bases remaining between them. The CDR3 reads CASSQTPYEQYF. DNA of the CDR3: TGTGCCAGCAGTCAGACACCGTACGAGCAGTACTTC.

The chain couples TRBV10-3 to TRBJ1-4; 7 positions agree with TRBD1. V lost 6 bases, J lost 5 bases, and 9 bases stayed unmatched. CDR3 length equals 15 residues. Germline assignment: CDR1 ENHRY and CDR2 SYGVKD. The DNA for the CDR3 is TGTGCCATCAGCCCGGGACAGCGTTCCAATGAAAAACTGTTTTTT. This translates into CAISPGQRSNEKLFF.

The CDR3 is CAIKGQSGYTF. CDR3 DNA: TGTGCCATCAAGGGACAATCAGGCTACACCTTC. The rearrangement links TRBV10-3 to TRBJ1-2, with D perhaps matching TRBD1 (6 bases). There are 11 residues in the CDR3. Trimming removed 7 bases at V and 8 bases at J, with 11 bases between. CDR1 is ENHRY, CDR2 SYGVKD, per germline.

V and J are TRBV12-5 and TRBJ1-3; 7 bases align to TRBD1. The CDR3 has 16 residues. V lost 8 bases, J lost 1 base, and 11 bases stayed unmatched. Germline-derived CDR1 and CDR2 are LGHNT and FRNRAP. The CDR3 nucleotides are TGTGCTAGTTCACCACAGGGGTCTAGATCTGGAAACACCATATATTTT. It codes for CASSPQGSRSGNTIYF.

V gene TRBV5-5 combines with J gene TRBJ1-1, with no clear D. In germline, CDR1 is SGHKS, CDR2 YYEKEE (reference sequence). This CDR3 comprises 14 residues. V was cut by 2 bases and J by 0 bases, with 8 bases left in between. In nucleotides, the CDR3 is TGTGCCAGCAGCTTCTTACAGATGAACACTGAAGCTTTCTTT. It translates to CASSFLQMNTEAFF.

The chain links TRBV7-2 to TRBJ2-1; a possible D gene is TRBD1 (6 bases). The CDR3 is 16 residues long. V lost 5 bases and J 7 bases, leaving 21 bases between the germline ends. Germline V CDR1 and CDR2: SGHTA, FQGNSA. CDR3 residues: CASSPDGSTGLNEQFF. The CDR3 coding sequence is TGTGCCAGCAGCCCAGACGGGTCGACAGGCCTAAATGAGCAGTTCTTC.

CDR3 sequence reads: CASSGDSNQPQHF. CDR3 coding DNA: TGTGCCAGCAGCGGGGATAGCAATCAGCCCCAGCATTTT. The V gene is TRBV25-1, the J gene TRBJ1-5; D unresolved. The CDR3 extends over 13 amino acids. Trimming took 6 bases from V and 0 from J, leaving 6 bases between them. Germline V CDR1 and CDR2: MGHDK, SYGVNS.

J is TRBJ2-3 and V is TRBV7-8; the match to TRBD2 covers 8 bases. CDR1 and CDR2 (germline): SGHVS, FQNEAQ. Trimming cost V 1 base and J 5 bases; bases outside gene matches: 8. CDR3 length equals 16 residues. The CDR3 protein is CASSLVSGEGGDTQYF. CDR3 sequence (DNA): TGTGCCAGCAGCTTAGTTAGCGGGGAAGGTGGAGATACGCAGTATTTT.

This sequence joins TRBV18 and TRBJ1-1; the D gene is possibly TRBD1 (6 bases). Per the germline V gene, CDR1 is KGHSH and CDR2 is LQKENI. V was cut by 2 bases and J by 6 bases, with 13 bases left in between. The CDR3 has 14 residues. The CDR3 protein is CASSPRLTGSEAFF. For the CDR3, the DNA is TGTGCCAGCTCACCAAGATTGACAGGTTCTGAAGCTTTCTTT.

The chain carries TRBV15 and TRBJ1-2; D is ambiguous. The CDR3 length is 15 residues. V lost 0 bases, J lost 8 bases, and 16 bases lay in between. In germline, CDR1 is LNHNV, CDR2 YYDKDF (reference sequence). The CDR3: CATSRDGFGVGGYTF. CDR3 DNA: TGTGCCACCAGCAGAGATGGGTTCGGGGTAGGAGGCTACACCTTC.

This clone was picked up one time. The V call is TRBV19, the J call TRBJ1-2; D is unresolved. This CDR3 is 13 amino acids long. Germline CDR1 LNHDA, CDR2 SQIVND (reference sequence). V was cut by 7 bases and J by 8 bases, with 17 bases left in between. In DNA form, the CDR3 reads TGTGCCAGTACCCCGCCAGGTGCCGAGGGCTACACCTTC. Translating it yields CASTPPGAEGYTF.

The J gene is TRBJ2-7, the V gene TRBV7-2; D possibly corresponds to TRBD2 (6 bases). V was cut by 2 bases and J by 6 bases, with 8 bases left in between. The CDR3 contains 12 residues. Germline V gene data show CDR1 as SGHTA and CDR2 as FQGNSA. CDR3 nucleotide sequence: TGTGCCAGCAGCTTATTTAGCGGCGAGCAGTACTTC. Translating it yields CASSLFSGEQYF.

The CDR3: CASVRQGGTNTEAFF. In DNA form, the CDR3 reads TGTGCCAGCGTACGGCAAGGAGGAACTAACACTGAAGCTTTCTTT. The V gene is TRBV6-5, the J gene TRBJ1-1; no firm D call. This CDR3 comprises 15 residues. V dropped 8 bases and J dropped 2 bases, with 18 bases sitting between them. CDR1 is MNHEY, CDR2 SVGAGI, per germline.

V usage is TRBV30 and J usage is TRBJ2-3; 9 bases are a match to TRBD2. V shed 3 bases, J shed 8 bases, and the junction held 9 bases outside the gene matches. The CDR3 has 14 residues. The V gene's germline CDR1 is GTSNPN and CDR2 SVGIG (reference sequence). CDR3 residues: CAWRGLAQRSTQYF. CDR3 bases: TGTGCCTGGAGGGGACTAGCCCAGAGGAGTACGCAGTATTTT.

This sequence joins TRBV2 and TRBJ1-5, with D possibly TRBD1 on 5 matching bases. Germline CDR1 and CDR2: SNHLY and FYNNEI. The ends were cut back, 6 bases at V and 2 bases at J, with 14 bases in the middle. The CDR3 sequence is 15 residues long. CDR3 bases: TGTGCCAGCAGCGCGAAGGGGTTCGGCAATCAGCCCCAGCATTTT. It translates to CASSAKGFGNQPQHF.

The chain couples TRBV28 to TRBJ2-5; possibly TRBD1 for D (5 bases). The last part of the DNA fits TRBJ2-7 better; the J call may be wrong. Germline values: CDR1 MDHEN, CDR2 SYDVKM. The CDR3 totals 13 residues. CDR3 region: CASTTRVGNEQYF. The CDR3 region has the DNA TGTGCCAGCACGACCAGGGTAGGGAACGAGCAGTACTTC.

The rearrangement links TRBV2 to TRBJ1-1; maybe TRBD1 (5 bases). Trimming left V 4 bases short and J 3 bases short, with 9 bases between. CDR3 size: 13 residues. Germline V lookup: CDR1 SNHLY, CDR2 FYNNEI. The CDR3 reads CASSGQSDTEAFF. For the CDR3, the DNA is TGTGCCAGCAGTGGACAGTCAGACACTGAAGCTTTCTTT.

This clone is a singleton in its sample. The chain links TRBV5-1 to TRBJ2-5, with 9 bases aligning to TRBD2. This CDR3 is built from 13 residues. Germline CDR1 is SGHRS and CDR2 is YFSETQ. The ends lost 7 bases at V and 3 bases at J; junction bases unmatched: 4. Here the CDR3 DNA reads TGCGCCAGCGCGCTAGCGGGGAAAGAGACCCAGTACTTC. Its protein is CASALAGKETQYF.

This chain joins TRBV4-1 and TRBJ2-1; 7 bases are shared with TRBD1. Germline CDR1 MGHRA, CDR2 YSYEKL. CDR3 length equals 18 residues. V trimming: 0 bases; J trimming: 0 bases; junction bases outside the gene matches: 8. The CDR3 is CASSQDKGASRSYNEQFF. The CDR3 coding sequence is TGCGCCAGCAGCCAAGATAAGGGGGCTTCCCGCTCCTACAATGAGCAGTTCTTC.

The chain couples TRBV25-1 to TRBJ2-7; D is unclear. Trimming pared 5 bases from V and 7 bases from J, leaving 9 bases between. Germline V gene lookup returns CDR1 MGHDK and CDR2 SYGVNS. This CDR3 has 11 amino acids. CDR3 sequence: CASSFFLEQYF. The DNA of the CDR3 is TGTGCCAGCAGTTTCTTTTTAGAGCAGTACTTC.